The clone carrying this T cell receptor beta chain has more than one count but fewer than ten. Its antigen is unknown. The data were taken from a study of T-cell memory formation after mild COVID-19. Study information: Clusters were largely donor specific. Study-wide points: Pre-infection memory showed some responding clones, and this suggested that cross-reactive memory joined. Whether day 37 second-wave clones are SARS-CoV-2-specific was not confirmed.

Constant-segment primers were used for 5'RACE, and the resulting TCR alpha and TCR beta cDNA libraries carried sample barcodes and UMIs. TCRdb independently ran MiXCR on the 5' RACE reads; one entry per CDR3 protein. This sample has under 700,000 distinct CDR3 sequences, with around 21% found just once. Input material: PBMCs or a T cell subset sorted from them (not recorded which). This sequence originates from an adult woman who had mild COVID-19 (a few samples of this study predate the infection). Cell type and time point are not known.

The CDR3 nucleotides read TGTGCCAGCAGCTCAACAGGCAGGGGGGATCAGCCCCAGCATTTT. Amino acid sequence: CASSSTGRGDQPQHF. This chain joins TRBV5-6 and TRBJ1-5, with 7 bases identical to TRBD1. The CDR3 length is 15 residues. After removal of 3 bases from V and 5 bases from J, the junction contained 8 bases not matched to a gene. CDR1 and CDR2 from the germline V gene are SGHDT and YYEEEE.